Listed below are T cell receptor beta chains from one sample, sequenced in a study of shared T cell receptors in the human thymus. Repertoires were generated with immunoSEQ multiplex PCR, while TCRdb's copy carries only in-frame clones and drops some. The repertoire holds approximately 660,000 clones, with around nine tenths as singletons. The sample was also reused in another study, on human thymus T cells.

What was sequenced was thymocytes. These receptors all stem from a boy under three years old with a congenital heart defect. CDR3s leave out the opening cysteine and the closing phenylalanine or tryptophan. Fields, in order: V gene, CDR3 protein.

V: TRBV28
CDR3: ASKVSRDTGELF

V: TRBV29-1
CDR3: SALQGNTEAF

V: TRBV7-2
CDR3: ASSRKTVTNEKLF

V: TRBV4-2
CDR3: ASAFARAVGEDTQY

V: TRBV5-1
CDR3: ASSFTGTGGEKLF

V: TRBV28
CDR3: ASSNVDGRETQY

V: TRBV29-1
CDR3: SVLLYRARTLYEQY

V: TRBV4-3
CDR3: ASSRGGSILSEQF

V: TRBV27
CDR3: ASSLLAGGTEAF

V: TRBV11-3
CDR3: ASSQGLVRAGEQY

V: TRBV27
CDR3: ASSQGTGRDEQY

V: TRBV9
CDR3: ASSRAERAKNIQY

V: TRBV29-1
CDR3: SAKIRGRRGGETQY

V: TRBV6-6
CDR3: ASSSRLAEAYNEQF

V: TRBV25-1
CDR3: ASSEKGNLHTDTQY

V: TRBV19
CDR3: ASSLRVWGTGELF

V: TRBV15
CDR3: ATSSRTDNSNQPQH

V: TRBV14
CDR3: ASSQASKGDTQY

V: TRBV7-9
CDR3: ASSISGYQETQY

V: TRBV28
CDR3: ASFYRDRGTDTQY

V: TRBV28
CDR3: ASSPSGRAELYNEQF

V: TRBV30
CDR3: AWDLTGYNEQF

V: TRBV5-4
CDR3: ASSLAGSPSGLDYNEQF

V: TRBV11-3
CDR3: ASSFGGGRELF

V: TRBV25-1
CDR3: ASSGFGQARGYGYT

V: TRBV7-2
CDR3: ASSFPGQGAGNTIY